This entry is about one TCR beta chain. CDR1 and CDR2 (germline): SGHNT, YYREEE (reference sequence). The V gene end was trimmed by 3 bases and the J gene end by 2 bases; junction bases not matched to a gene: 9. The CDR3 length is 16 residues. The data derive from a study of blood T cell repertoires in COVID-19. Sequencing was performed with immunoSEQ multiplex PCR; in TCRdb, only in-frame clones are kept and a portion is missing. The data hold around 53,000 clones, with 84% observed a single time. This clonotype was sampled from a man between 65 and 80 years old with active COVID-19. Sequences were obtained from peripheral blood. The V call is TRBV5-4, the J call TRBJ2-7, with 9 bases lining up with TRBD2. The CDR3 reads CASSSPSRGRAYEQYF. As DNA, the CDR3 is TGTGCCAGCAGCTCCCCCTCCCGCGGGAGGGCCTACGAGCAGTACTTC.